Following are 29 T cell receptor beta chains from one sample sequenced in a study of CD4 T cells in relation to SARS-CoV-2 and coronaviruses. TCRdb's table, derived via immunoSEQ multiplex PCR, lists solely in-frame clones and lacks some. In the table there are around 65,000 clones, over 80% of which are singletons. Unexposed donor CD4+ T cells date from about 2011-2018, before the COVID-19 pandemic. The material sequenced was memory CD4+ T cells from PBMCs. These receptors originate from a human donor in good health.

The V gene is TRBV5-4, the J gene TRBJ1-1, with TRBD1 matching 9 bases. V shed 5 bases and J 4 bases; nucleotides not matched to a gene: 3. The germline V gene encodes CDR1 SGHNT and CDR2 YYREEE (reference sequence). The CDR3 loop spans 13 amino acids. The CDR3 DNA sequence: TGTGCCAGCAGACCGACAGGGGGCACTGAAGCTTTCTTT. Residues: CASRPTGGTEAFF.

The chain employs TRBV5-1 and TRBJ1-1; unclear D gene. Trimming stripped 0 bases from V and 1 base from J, with 7 bases between. This CDR3 has 14 residues. Germline lookup yields CDR1 SGHRS and CDR2 YFSETQ. The CDR3 coding sequence is TGCGCCAGCAGCTTGGAGGGCGGGAACACTGAAGCTTTCTTT. Encoded protein: CASSLEGGNTEAFF.

This chain joins TRBV7-2 and TRBJ1-2, with TRBD1 identical over 8 bases. Germline V gene sequence: CDR1 SGHTA, CDR2 FQGNSA. J gave up 3 bases and V 6 bases, and 6 bases lay outside the gene matches. This CDR3 region has 14 residues. The CDR3 here is CASRNRGSDYGYTF. CDR3 sequence (DNA): TGTGCCAGCAGAAACAGGGGGAGTGACTATGGCTACACCTTC.

The chain uses TRBV30 and TRBJ1-3, with D uncertain. V lost 3 bases to trimming and J lost 5 bases, with 14 bases between them. CDR1 and CDR2 from the germline V gene are GTSNPN and SVGIG (reference sequence). This CDR3 region has 14 residues. The CDR3 coding sequence is TGTGCCTGGAGCGGAGTTACCAACCGAAACACCATATATTTT. Encoded protein: CAWSGVTNRNTIYF.

This clone came up a few times. The CDR3 DNA reads TGTGCCAGCTCTTTGCTAGCGGAGGGAAAGGAGACCCAGTACTTC. This gives the protein CASSLLAEGKETQYF. The rearrangement links TRBV18 to TRBJ2-5, with 7 nucleotides matching TRBD2. Trimming removed 6 bases from V and 5 bases from J; junction bases left unmatched: 12. Germline CDR1 and CDR2: KGHSH and LQKENI. The CDR3 length is 15 residues.

The chain employs TRBV4-1 and TRBJ1-5, with D maybe TRBD1 (5 bases). V was shortened by 3 bases and J by 6 bases, with 18 bases between the two germline ends. The CDR3 has 16 amino acids. CDR1 and CDR2 from the germline V gene are MGHRA and YSYEKL. CDR3 in DNA: TGCGCCAGCAGCCAGCCGGGACCGCTTATTGGTCAGCCCCAGCATTTT. It is translated as CASSQPGPLIGQPQHF.

The chain recombines TRBV6-5 with TRBJ2-2, with TRBD1 as a possible D gene (6 bases). V gave up 2 bases and J gave up 9 bases, with 16 bases separating them. CDR1 is MNHEY, CDR2 SVGAGI, per germline. The length of the CDR3 is 15 residues. CDR3 loop: CASSYGTLISWELFF. Written as DNA, the CDR3 is TGTGCCAGCAGTTACGGGACACTCATTTCTTGGGAGCTGTTTTTT.

The table lists this clone with a count of one. The V gene is TRBV19, the J gene TRBJ2-1; the D call may be TRBD1 or TRBD2 (6 bases each). Germline V CDR1 and CDR2: LNHDA, SQIVND (reference sequence). Trimming left V 3 bases short and J 6 bases short, with 15 bases between. This CDR3 comprises 15 residues. CDR3 region: CASSMMGAGGNEQFF. In DNA, the CDR3 is TGTGCCAGTAGTATGATGGGGGCCGGGGGCAATGAGCAGTTCTTC.

This chain uses TRBV6-5 with TRBJ1-4; 10 nucleotides line up with TRBD1. In germline, CDR1 is MNHEY, CDR2 SVGAGI. The CDR3 is 15 amino acids. V was pared by 6 bases and J by 8 bases, with 9 bases of the junction left unmatched. CDR3 in DNA: TGTGCCAGCAGCCGGGACAGGGGAGGGCGAGAAAAACTGTTTTTT. Protein sequence: CASSRDRGGREKLFF.

The sample holds a few counts of this clone. This chain joins TRBV27 and TRBJ2-3; either TRBD1 or TRBD2 may fit D (5 bases each). Deletions cut 7 bases from V and 2 bases from J, with 22 bases between. The CDR3 spans 17 residues. Germline V CDR1 and CDR2: MNHEY, SMNVEV (reference sequence). In DNA form, the CDR3 reads TGTGCCAGCACCCTAAGACCAACGGGACCATACACAGATACGCAGTATTTT. This codes for CASTLRPTGPYTDTQYF.

The chain combines TRBV5-1 with TRBJ2-1, with D unresolved. Trimming took 0 bases from V and 2 from J, leaving 9 bases between them. The CDR3 consists of 15 residues. CDR1 SGHRS and CDR2 YFSETQ come from the germline V gene. This CDR3 reads CASSLDSSPYNEQFF. The CDR3 DNA reads as TGCGCCAGCAGCTTGGATAGCTCCCCCTACAATGAGCAGTTCTTC.

This clone has more than one count but fewer than ten. The chain employs TRBV15 and TRBJ2-3; TRBD1 aligns across 12 bases. The CDR3 runs to 15 residues. V was pared by 5 bases and J by 4 bases, with 4 bases of the junction left unmatched. CDR1 and CDR2 from the germline V gene are LNHNV and YYDKDF (reference sequence). In nucleotides, the CDR3 is TGTGCCACCAGCGGGGGACAGGGGGCTTCAGATACGCAGTATTTT. Protein product: CATSGGQGASDTQYF.

Details on this clone: The junction does not match germline at one end; this may be a read error. The J gene is TRBJ2-3, the V gene TRBV6-5; D is undetermined. This CDR3 has 14 residues. Germline V gives CDR1 MNHEY, CDR2 SVGAGI. This CDR3 reads CASGYVGTVDTQYF. The CDR3 DNA reads as TGTGCCAGCGGTTATGTAGGTACAGTAGATACGCAGTATTTT.

The rearrangement joins TRBV29-1 to TRBJ2-7; 10 positions agree with TRBD1. This CDR3 is built from 12 residues. J was trimmed by 5 bases and V by 6 bases; bases with no gene match: 4. Looked up from germline, CDR1 is SQVTM and CDR2 is ANQGSEA. For the CDR3, the DNA is TGCAGCGTCACGACAGGGGGCGACGAGCAGTACTTC. Translation gives CSVTTGGDEQYF.

The chain is built from TRBV30 and TRBJ2-7; 10 nucleotides align to TRBD1. The trim removed 2 bases at V and 9 bases at J, leaving 10 bases unmatched. The CDR3 runs 14 residues. Germline CDR1 reads GTSNPN; CDR2 reads SVGIG (reference sequence). The CDR3 here is CAWSTGTGEVGQYF. The CDR3 bases are TGTGCCTGGAGTACCGGGACAGGGGAAGTTGGGCAGTACTTC.

This clone appeared a few times. The chain joins TRBV10-3 to TRBJ2-2; TRBD1 matches at 8 bases. This CDR3 region has 14 residues. CDR1 ENHRY and CDR2 SYGVKD come from the germline V gene. After removal of 10 bases from V and 3 bases from J, the junction contained 7 bases not matched to a gene. CDR3: CATGQGPDTGELFF. The CDR3 nucleotides read TGTGCCACCGGACAGGGCCCAGACACCGGGGAGCTGTTTTTT.

This clone was seen once. The rearrangement links TRBV3-1 (or the pseudogene TRBV3-2) to TRBJ2-7, with TRBD2 matching 9 bases. This CDR3 is built from 15 residues. V shed 4 bases and J 1 base; nucleotides not matched to a gene: 5. Germline V lookup: CDR1 LGHDT, CDR2 YNNKEL (reference sequence). The CDR3 spells CASSRGGGVSYEQYF. In DNA, the CDR3 is TGTGCCAGCAGCCGCGGGGGGGGAGTATCCTACGAGCAGTACTTC.

CDR3 sequence reads: CASSLAGVNEAFF. The CDR3 DNA follows: TGTGCCAGCAGTTTGGCAGGGGTAAATGAAGCTTTCTTT. The chain uses TRBV3-1 (or the pseudogene TRBV3-2) and TRBJ1-1; D is possibly TRBD1 (6 bases). There are 13 residues in the CDR3. The V end was cut by 6 bases, the J end by 7 bases, with 15 bases between. Germline loops: CDR1 LGHDT, CDR2 YNNKEL (reference sequence).

The count of this clone is one. The J gene is TRBJ2-1, the V gene TRBV5-1; 11 bases map to TRBD2. V shed 4 bases, J shed 2 bases, and the junction held 5 bases outside the gene matches. There are 16 residues in the CDR3. Germline values: CDR1 SGHRS, CDR2 YFSETQ. The CDR3 region has the DNA TGCGCCAGCAGCGGCGGGACTAGCGGTACCTACAATGAGCAGTTCTTC. Protein product: CASSGGTSGTYNEQFF.

This chain uses TRBV6-2 or TRBV6-3 with TRBJ2-1; D not certain. CDR3 length equals 18 residues. CDR1 MNHEY and CDR2 SVGEGT come from the germline V gene. V lost 2 bases to trimming and J lost 1 base, with 18 bases between them. CDR3 nucleotide sequence: TGTGCCAGCAGTTACCCCATGGCGGCGACCTTTTCCTACAATGAGCAGTTCTTC. Residues: CASSYPMAATFSYNEQFF.

Only one count was recorded for this clone. The rearrangement links TRBV19 to TRBJ1-1, with 7 positions matching TRBD1. The CDR3 runs to 13 residues. Germline-derived CDR1 and CDR2 are LNHDA and SQIVND (reference sequence). The junction had 6 bases not matched to a gene; V was cut back by 0 bases and J by 11 bases. The CDR3 coding sequence is TGTGCCAGTAGTATAGAAAGGGGGCCCGCGGCTTTCTTT. The encoded protein is CASSIERGPAAFF.

The chain uses TRBV6-6 and TRBJ2-6, with 7 bases that match TRBD1. From germline, CDR1 is MNHNY and CDR2 SVGAGI (reference sequence). This CDR3 region has 16 residues. V lost 6 bases, J lost 0 bases, and 5 bases stayed unmatched. CDR3 DNA sequence: TGTGCCAGCAGGGGACAGTCCTACTCTGGGGCCAACGTCCTGACTTTC. Protein sequence: CASRGQSYSGANVLTF.

V and J are TRBV5-4 and TRBJ1-2, with TRBD1 matching 8 bases. Per the germline V gene, CDR1 is SGHNT and CDR2 is YYREEE (reference sequence). V shed 3 bases and J 2 bases; nucleotides not matched to a gene: 9. The CDR3 spans 16 residues. DNA of the CDR3: TGTGCCAGCAGCTCACTCGCAAGGGACAGGAACTATGGCTACACCTTC. Translating it yields CASSSLARDRNYGYTF. Full variable domain (missing parts from reference TRBV5-4 and TRBJ1-2): ETGVTQSPTHLIKTRGQQVTLRCSSQSGHNTVSWYQQALGQGPQFIFQYYREEENGRGNFPPRFSGLQFPNYSSELNVNALELDDSALYLCASSSLARDRNYGYTFGSGTRLTVV.

This clone was observed a single time. This rearrangement joins TRBV25-1 to TRBJ2-7; D uncertain. The CDR3 has 12 residues. V was clipped by 8 bases and J by 4 bases, with 12 bases between them. CDR1 is MGHDK and CDR2 is SYGVNS in the germline V gene. CDR3 in DNA: TGTGCCAGCGGCCCACACAAGTACGAGCAGTACTTC. This translates into CASGPHKYEQYF.

V is TRBV13 and J is TRBJ1-4; a weak D match, TRBD1 (5 bases). This CDR3 is built from 18 residues. The germline CDR1 and CDR2 sequences are PRHDT and FYEKMQ (reference sequence). V was trimmed by 4 bases and J by 6 bases, leaving 24 bases between them. CDR3 amino acids: CASSSREGRGLGDEKLFF. The CDR3 DNA is TGTGCCAGCAGCTCCCGGGAAGGACGGGGACTCGGGGATGAAAAACTGTTTTTT.

This clone was seen a few times. J is TRBJ2-7 and V is TRBV18; a weak D match, TRBD1 (5 bases). Germline lookup yields CDR1 KGHSH and CDR2 LQKENI. The CDR3 has 15 amino acids. V dropped 5 bases and J dropped 7 bases, with 21 bases sitting between them. The CDR3, as DNA: TGTGCCAGCTCAATTTCGGCAGGGCCCACTGAAGAGCAGTACTTC. This gives the protein CASSISAGPTEEQYF.

V usage is TRBV7-9 and J usage is TRBJ2-6; D is undetermined. The CDR3 extends over 14 amino acids. V lost 7 bases and J 8 bases, leaving 15 bases between the germline ends. From germline, CDR1 is SEHNR and CDR2 FQNEAQ (reference sequence). In DNA form, the CDR3 reads TGTGCCAGCAACCCCCTTCGGAACACCAACGTCCTGACTTTC. Its translation is CASNPLRNTNVLTF.

The chain links TRBV19 to TRBJ1-2; D is undetermined. V dropped 4 bases and J dropped 3 bases, with 15 bases sitting between them. Germline V lookup: CDR1 LNHDA, CDR2 SQIVND (reference sequence). This CDR3 is 15 amino acids long. CDR3 in amino acids: CASSTLFPDHYGYTF. The CDR3 DNA sequence: TGTGCCAGTAGTACCCTTTTTCCAGACCACTATGGCTACACCTTC.

The chain uses TRBV19 and TRBJ2-3, with 11 bases lining up with TRBD2. CDR3 length: 17 amino acids. Germline CDR1 is LNHDA and CDR2 is SQIVND (reference sequence). Trimming at V came to 6 bases and at J to 4 bases, leaving 12 bases not matched to a gene. The CDR3 reads CASRPGTSGPGADTQYF. CDR3 sequence (DNA): TGTGCCAGTAGGCCCGGGACTAGCGGTCCCGGGGCAGATACGCAGTATTTT. The whole variable domain, remainder taken from reference TRBV19 and TRBJ2-3, is DGGITQSPKYLFRKEGQNVTLSCEQNLNHDAMYWYRQDPGQGLRLIYYSQIVNDFQKGDIAEGYSVSREKKESFPLTVTSAQKNPTAFYLCASRPGTSGPGADTQYFGPGTRLTVL.